What follows is one T cell receptor beta chain and its context. The antigen is unknown. Per germline, CDR1 KGHSH and CDR2 LQKENI. The CDR3 sequence is 17 residues long. The junction had 8 bases not matched to a gene; V was cut back by 0 bases and J by 3 bases. Using immunoSEQ multiplex PCR, the repertoire was profiled, and TCRdb retains in-frame clones only, with some absent. This sample has some 100,000 clones, with 86% found just once. The data were obtained in a study of cytomegalovirus exposure and HLA in healthy donors. General study results and limits: In vitro assays verified that a few CMV-associated chains recognized CMV antigens specifically. That first-cohort TCR clusters tended to co-occur in the 120 or so validation repertoires was found in a later analysis.

The receptor's source is a young man in good health and CMV-seronegative. The source material was PBMCs. The chain is built from TRBV18 and TRBJ2-7, with 10 bases fitting TRBD2. The CDR3 loop reads CASSPPWASGRVYEQYF. CDR3 sequence (DNA): TGTGCCAGCTCACCACCGTGGGCTAGCGGGAGAGTCTACGAGCAGTACTTC.